One T cell receptor (beta chain) is described in this entry. The V gene lost 0 bases and the J gene lost 0 bases, with 6 bases spanning the gap. CDR3 length: 14 amino acids. Germline CDR1 and CDR2: SGHNT and YYREEE (reference sequence). The source of the sample is a study of T cell changes during pregnancy in multiple sclerosis. Here immunoSEQ multiplex PCR was the method, and the copy in TCRdb shows in-frame clones only, minus some. The sample shows tens of thousands of clones, 88% of them seen only once. This clonotype was obtained from a female donor with multiple sclerosis, enrolled in a pregnancy study. This specimen was CD4+ T cells from peripheral blood mononuclear cells, taken before pregnancy. The V gene is TRBV5-4, the J gene TRBJ1-1; D not resolved. The CDR3 reads CASSLARMNTEAFF. CDR3 DNA: TGTGCCAGCAGCTTGGCTAGGATGAACACTGAAGCTTTCTTT. Complete variable domain (other parts from reference TRBV5-4 and TRBJ1-1): ETGVTQSPTHLIKTRGQQVTLRCSSQSGHNTVSWYQQALGQGPQFIFQYYREEENGRGNFPPRFSGLQFPNYSSELNVNALELDDSALYLCASSLARMNTEAFFGQGTRLTVV.